The table lists the clone carrying this T cell receptor beta chain with a count of one. Its antigen is still unknown. This entry belongs to a study of cytomegalovirus exposure and HLA in healthy donors. The study's findings and limits: Most observed TCR sequences were rare, whereas some public TCRs were detected in many donors.

CDR1 and CDR2 (germline): LNHDA, SQIVND (reference sequence). This CDR3 spans 13 amino acids. V gave up 6 bases and J gave up 6 bases; unmatched junction bases: 5. In the PCR, 60 Vbeta and 13 Jbeta primers were used. Produced via immunoSEQ multiplex PCR; TCRdb's table is partial and in-frame only. This table has roughly 200,000 clones, 78% appearing once. The sequencing sample was made of PBMCs. The receptor was derived from a woman aged 25 to 39 in good health and CMV-seropositive. The V call is TRBV19, the J call TRBJ1-5; 7 bases are a match to TRBD1. The DNA for the CDR3 is TGTGCCAGTAGAATGGGACAGATTCAGCCCCAGCATTTT. Amino acid sequence: CASRMGQIQPQHF.